The clone carrying this T cell receptor (beta chain) has just a few counts. J lost 5 bases, V lost 2 bases, and 6 bases had no gene match. The CDR3 runs 14 residues. Germline loops: CDR1 SEHNR, CDR2 FQNEAQ (reference sequence). Measured with immunoSEQ multiplex PCR; TCRdb has only the in-frame clones, and not every one. The sample carries about 74,000 clones, over 75% recorded once. This entry belongs to a study of technical replicates of blood from a few donors. Source material: T cells isolated from PBMCs. This chain links TRBV7-9 with TRBJ2-7; TRBD2 matches at 7 bases. This clonotype originated in a human donor in good health. CDR3 sequence: CASSLWGRDHEQYF. CDR3 sequence (DNA): TGTGCCAGCAGCTTATGGGGGAGGGACCACGAGCAGTACTTC.